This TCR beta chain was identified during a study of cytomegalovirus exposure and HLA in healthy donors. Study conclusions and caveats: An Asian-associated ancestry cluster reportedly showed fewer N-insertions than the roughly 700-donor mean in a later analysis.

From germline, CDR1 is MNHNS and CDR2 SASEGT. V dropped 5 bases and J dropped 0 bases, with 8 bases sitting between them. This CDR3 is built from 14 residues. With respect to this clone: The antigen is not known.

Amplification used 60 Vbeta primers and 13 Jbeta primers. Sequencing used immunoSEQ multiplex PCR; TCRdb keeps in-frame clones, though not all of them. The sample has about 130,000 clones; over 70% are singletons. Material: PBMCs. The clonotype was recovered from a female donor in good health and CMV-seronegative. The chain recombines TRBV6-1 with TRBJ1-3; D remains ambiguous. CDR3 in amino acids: CASSPLGSGNTIYF. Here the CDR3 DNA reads TGTGCCAGCAGTCCCCTAGGCTCTGGAAACACCATATATTTT.